A single sample is the source of the 10 T cell receptor beta chains below, sequenced in a study of control samples from healthy donors and cancer patients. Measured with immunoSEQ multiplex PCR; TCRdb has only the in-frame clones, and not every one. The table lists some 90,000 clones, about 89% of them singletons. Specimen: blood. These receptors were taken from a woman aged 55-70 years in good health.

The chain has TRBV11-2 and TRBJ1-2, with D maybe TRBD1 (6 bases). The CDR3 extends over 12 amino acids. V dropped 6 bases and J dropped 4 bases, with 9 bases sitting between them. CDR1 SGHAT and CDR2 FQNNGV come from the germline V gene. The CDR3 protein is CASSQGRYGYTF. The CDR3 nucleotides read TGTGCCAGCAGTCAGGGGCGCTATGGCTACACCTTC.

The chain joins TRBV11-2 to TRBJ1-2; maybe TRBD1 (5 bases). CDR1 is SGHAT and CDR2 is FQNNGV in the germline V gene. This CDR3 is 16 amino acids long. V was cut by 5 bases and J by 0 bases, with 16 bases left in between. The CDR3 region has the DNA TGTGCCAGCAGCCACACCCGGGACCGTGCTAACTATGGCTACACCTTC. As protein: CASSHTRDRANYGYTF.

This clone has only one observation. V usage is TRBV5-1 and J usage is TRBJ2-3; D is uncertain. The germline V and J ends were trimmed by 5 bases and 2 bases, with 12 bases remaining between them. Germline CDR1 SGHRS, CDR2 YFSETQ. This CDR3 spans 14 amino acids. CDR3 nucleotides: TGCGCCAGCAGGCGCGGCGAATTCACAGATACGCAGTATTTT. Its translation is CASRRGEFTDTQYF. Based on the CDR3 plus reference TRBV5-1 and TRBJ2-3, the full variable domain is KAGVTQTPRYLIKTRGQQVTLSCSPISGHRSVSWYQQTPGQGLQFLFEYFSETQRNKGNFPGRFSGRQFSNSRSEMNVSTLELGDSALYLCASRRGEFTDTQYFGPGTRLTVL.

The chain recombines TRBV9 with TRBJ1-6, with D uncertain. Trimming cost V 4 bases and J 7 bases, with 15 bases left between them. Germline CDR1 reads SGDLS; CDR2 reads YYNGEE. CDR3 length equals 15 residues. The CDR3: CASSRVPQTNSPLHF. CDR3 sequence (DNA): TGTGCCAGCAGCCGCGTCCCCCAAACGAATTCACCCCTCCACTTT.

This chain uses TRBV5-1 with TRBJ2-2; 7 bases are a match to TRBD2. Trimming cost V 1 base and J 0 bases; bases outside gene matches: 6. CDR1 and CDR2 from the germline V gene are SGHRS and YFSETQ. The CDR3 has 17 residues. CDR3 region: CASSLQPGGSNTGELFF. CDR3 coding DNA: TGCGCCAGCAGCTTGCAACCCGGGGGGTCGAACACCGGGGAGCTGTTTTTT. Full variable domain (rest looked up from reference TRBV5-1 and TRBJ2-2): KAGVTQTPRYLIKTRGQQVTLSCSPISGHRSVSWYQQTPGQGLQFLFEYFSETQRNKGNFPGRFSGRQFSNSRSEMNVSTLELGDSALYLCASSLQPGGSNTGELFFGEGSRLTVL.

For the CDR3, the DNA is TGCAGCGTTCGGGGTTCCATTAGCTCCTACAATGAGCAGTTCTTC. It yields the protein CSVRGSISSYNEQFF. The chain combines TRBV29-1 with TRBJ2-1, with D possibly matching TRBD2 (5 bases). The V and J ends lost 5 bases and 0 bases respectively, with 14 bases between them. Germline V lookup: CDR1 SQVTM, CDR2 ANQGSEA. This CDR3 is built from 15 residues.

The V call is TRBV28, the J call TRBJ1-2; D remains ambiguous. V was cut by 6 bases and J by 4 bases, with 18 bases left in between. Germline V lookup: CDR1 MDHEN, CDR2 SYDVKM. This CDR3 region has 15 residues. CDR3 sequence: CASRVGRAAVYGYTF. Here the CDR3 DNA reads TGTGCCAGCAGGGTGGGCAGAGCAGCTGTCTATGGCTACACCTTC.

The J gene is TRBJ1-2, the V gene TRBV5-1, with 8 bases aligning to TRBD1. This CDR3 has 14 residues. The J segment lost 8 bases and the V segment lost 0 bases, leaving 6 bases of the junction unmatched. Germline CDR1 SGHRS, CDR2 YFSETQ. CDR3 coding DNA: TGCGCCAGCAGCTTGGGACAGGGGCTAGGCGGCTACACCTTC. Translation: CASSLGQGLGGYTF. The whole variable domain, remainder taken from reference TRBV5-1 and TRBJ1-2, is KAGVTQTPRYLIKTRGQQVTLSCSPISGHRSVSWYQQTPGQGLQFLFEYFSETQRNKGNFPGRFSGRQFSNSRSEMNVSTLELGDSALYLCASSLGQGLGGYTFGSGTRLTVV.

V is TRBV6-6 and J is TRBJ2-3; D gene uncertain. The CDR3 length is 12 residues. CDR1 is MNHNY and CDR2 is SVGAGI in the germline V gene (reference sequence). V was shortened by 6 bases and J by 2 bases, with 6 bases between the two germline ends. CDR3 nucleotides: TGTGCCAGCAGCCCCTCCACAGATACGCAGTATTTT. Amino acid sequence: CASSPSTDTQYF.

This chain links TRBV11-1 with TRBJ2-7; D is unclear. Germline-derived CDR1 and CDR2 are SGHAT and FQDESV (reference sequence). Between the trimmed V and J ends, which lost 5 bases and 5 bases, there was a span of 13 bases. CDR3 size: 13 residues. CDR3 nucleotide sequence: TGTGCCAGCAGCCCGGACGGAGTAGACGAGCAGTACTTC. Amino acids: CASSPDGVDEQYF.